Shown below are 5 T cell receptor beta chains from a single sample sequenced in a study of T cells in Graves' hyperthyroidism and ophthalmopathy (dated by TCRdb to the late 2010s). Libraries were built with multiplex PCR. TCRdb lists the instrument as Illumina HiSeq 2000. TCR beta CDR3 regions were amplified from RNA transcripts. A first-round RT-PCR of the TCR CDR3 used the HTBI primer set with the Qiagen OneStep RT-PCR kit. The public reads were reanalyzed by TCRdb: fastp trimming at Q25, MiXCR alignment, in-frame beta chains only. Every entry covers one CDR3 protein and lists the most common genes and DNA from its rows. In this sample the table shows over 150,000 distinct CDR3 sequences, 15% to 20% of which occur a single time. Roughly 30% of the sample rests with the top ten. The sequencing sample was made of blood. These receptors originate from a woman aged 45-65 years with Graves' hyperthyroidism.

CDR3 sequence reads: CASGSRQGYYGYTF. CDR3 sequence (DNA): TGTGCCAGCGGATCCCGACAGGGATATTATGGCTACACCTTC. The chain joins TRBV6-2 or TRBV6-3 to TRBJ1-2, with 7 nucleotides matching TRBD1. The CDR3 extends over 14 amino acids. The trim removed 8 bases at V and 5 bases at J, leaving 11 bases unmatched. Germline lookup yields CDR1 MNHEY and CDR2 SVGEGT.

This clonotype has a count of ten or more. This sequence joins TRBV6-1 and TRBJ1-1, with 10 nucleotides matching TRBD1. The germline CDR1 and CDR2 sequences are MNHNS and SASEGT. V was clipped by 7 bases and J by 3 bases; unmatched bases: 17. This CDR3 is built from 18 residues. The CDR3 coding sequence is TGTGCCAGCACTGGGACAGGGGTCGGAGTTAAGAGCGACACTGAAGCTTTCTTT. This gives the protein CASTGTGVGVKSDTEAFF.

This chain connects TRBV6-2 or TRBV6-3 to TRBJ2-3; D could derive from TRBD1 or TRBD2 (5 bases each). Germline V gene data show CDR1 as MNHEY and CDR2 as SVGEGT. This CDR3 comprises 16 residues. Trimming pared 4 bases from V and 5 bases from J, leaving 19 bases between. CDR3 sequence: CASSFPRDGDLDTQYF. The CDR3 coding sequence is TGTGCCAGCAGTTTTCCAAGGGACGGGGATCTAGATACGCAGTATTTT.

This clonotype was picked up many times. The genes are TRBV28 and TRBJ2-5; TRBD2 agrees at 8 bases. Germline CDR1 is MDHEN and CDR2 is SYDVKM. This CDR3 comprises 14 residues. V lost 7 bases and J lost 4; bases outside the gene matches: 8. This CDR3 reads CASTSSGGAETQYF. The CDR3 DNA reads TGTGCCAGCACCTCCAGCGGGGGCGCAGAGACCCAGTACTTC.

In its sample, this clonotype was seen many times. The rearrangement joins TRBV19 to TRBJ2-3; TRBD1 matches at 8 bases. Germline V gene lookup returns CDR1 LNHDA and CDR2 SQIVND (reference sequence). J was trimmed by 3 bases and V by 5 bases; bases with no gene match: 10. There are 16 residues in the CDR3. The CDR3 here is CASSSTGGLITDTQYF. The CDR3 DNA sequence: TGTGCCAGTAGTTCCACAGGGGGACTTATAACAGATACGCAGTATTTT.